This TCR beta chain stems from a study of blood T cell repertoires in COVID-19. Whole-study context: COVID-19 samples collected from the United States, Italy and Spain covered acute and convalescent phases. PBMCs, B-cell-depleted T cells, or T cells provided the cDNA or gDNA that made up the material.

The CDR3 covers 15 residues. V dropped 3 bases and J dropped 0; count of bases not matched to a gene: 2. Germline V CDR1 and CDR2: MNHNS, SASEGT. In the original analysis: For nucleated cells, counts were estimated from reference gene primer amplification. Assay used: immunoSEQ multiplex PCR; TCRdb lists only in-frame clones, some missing. V, J and clone size are taken as reported in that table, and D and trimming were inferred from the DNA itself. The profile shows approximately 210,000 clones, 82% of them singletons. V is TRBV6-1 and J is TRBJ1-2; TRBD1 matches 9 bases. The receptor comes from a woman between 40 and 50 years old with acute or convalescent COVID-19. Sequencing input: peripheral blood. CDR3 sequence reads: CASSDRQGANYGYTF. The CDR3 nucleotides read TGTGCCAGCAGTGATCGACAGGGGGCTAACTATGGCTACACCTTC.